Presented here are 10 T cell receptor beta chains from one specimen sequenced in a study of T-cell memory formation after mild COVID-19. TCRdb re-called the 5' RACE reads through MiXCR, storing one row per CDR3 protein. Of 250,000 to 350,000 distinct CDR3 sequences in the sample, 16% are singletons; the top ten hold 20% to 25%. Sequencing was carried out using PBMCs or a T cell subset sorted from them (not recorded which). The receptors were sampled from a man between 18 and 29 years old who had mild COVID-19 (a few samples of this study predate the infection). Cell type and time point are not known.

The CDR3 loop is CASGGAGTEAFF. The CDR3 DNA reads as TGCGCCAGCGGGGGAGCAGGGACTGAAGCTTTCTTT. The V gene is TRBV5-1, the J gene TRBJ1-1; D possibly corresponds to TRBD1 (5 bases). Trimming cost V 7 bases and J 5 bases, with 12 bases left between them. CDR3 size: 12 residues. Germline V gives CDR1 SGHRS, CDR2 YFSETQ.

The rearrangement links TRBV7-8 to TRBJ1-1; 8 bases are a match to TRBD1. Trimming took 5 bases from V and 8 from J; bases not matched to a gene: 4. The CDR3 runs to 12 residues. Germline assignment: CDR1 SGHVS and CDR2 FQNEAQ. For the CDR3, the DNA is TGTGCCAGCAGCAACAGGGACAGGGAAGCTTTCTTT. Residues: CASSNRDREAFF.

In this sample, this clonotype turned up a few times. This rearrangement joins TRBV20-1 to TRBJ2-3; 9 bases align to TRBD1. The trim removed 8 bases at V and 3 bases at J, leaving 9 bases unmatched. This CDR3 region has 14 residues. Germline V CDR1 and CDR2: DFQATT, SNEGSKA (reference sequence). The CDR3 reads CSSGTGLGTDTQYF. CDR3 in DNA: TGCAGTTCCGGGACAGGGTTGGGGACAGATACGCAGTATTTT.

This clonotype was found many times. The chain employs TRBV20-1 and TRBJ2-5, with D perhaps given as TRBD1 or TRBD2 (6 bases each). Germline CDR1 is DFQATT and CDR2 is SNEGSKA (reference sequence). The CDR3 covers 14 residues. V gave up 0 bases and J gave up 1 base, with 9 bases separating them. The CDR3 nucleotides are TGCAGTGCTAGAGACGGGGGCTTCCAAGAGACCCAGTACTTC. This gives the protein CSARDGGFQETQYF.

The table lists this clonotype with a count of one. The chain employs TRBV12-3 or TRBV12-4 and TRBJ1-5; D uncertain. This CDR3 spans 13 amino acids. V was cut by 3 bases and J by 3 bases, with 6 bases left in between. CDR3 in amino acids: CASSFQPNQPQHF. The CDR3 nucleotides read TGTGCCAGCAGTTTCCAGCCCAATCAGCCCCAGCATTTT.

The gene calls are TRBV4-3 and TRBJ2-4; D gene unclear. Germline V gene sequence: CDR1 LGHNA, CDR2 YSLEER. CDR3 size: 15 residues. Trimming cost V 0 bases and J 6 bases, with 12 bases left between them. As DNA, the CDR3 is TGCGCCAGCAGCCAAGAAAGGACCAAGGGAAACATTCAGTACTTC. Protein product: CASSQERTKGNIQYF.

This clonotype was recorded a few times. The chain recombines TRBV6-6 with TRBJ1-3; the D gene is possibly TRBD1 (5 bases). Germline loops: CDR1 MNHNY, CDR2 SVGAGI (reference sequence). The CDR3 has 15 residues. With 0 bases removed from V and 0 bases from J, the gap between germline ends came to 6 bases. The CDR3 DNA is TGTGCCAGCAGTTACTCGGGGCTCTCTGGAAACACCATATATTTT. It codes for CASSYSGLSGNTIYF.

The chain's CDR3 is CASSSVLGSTDTQYF. DNA for the CDR3: TGTGCCAGCAGTTCCGTCCTAGGTAGCACAGATACGCAGTATTTT. J is TRBJ2-3 and V is TRBV12-3 or TRBV12-4; D is unclear. V lost 4 bases and J lost 0, with 11 bases in between. CDR3 length: 15 residues.

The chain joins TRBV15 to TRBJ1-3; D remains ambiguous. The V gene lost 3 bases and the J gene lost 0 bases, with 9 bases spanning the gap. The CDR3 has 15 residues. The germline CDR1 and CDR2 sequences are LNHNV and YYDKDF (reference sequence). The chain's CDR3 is CATSRESLSGNTIYF. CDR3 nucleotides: TGTGCCACCAGCAGGGAATCCCTCTCTGGAAACACCATATATTTT.

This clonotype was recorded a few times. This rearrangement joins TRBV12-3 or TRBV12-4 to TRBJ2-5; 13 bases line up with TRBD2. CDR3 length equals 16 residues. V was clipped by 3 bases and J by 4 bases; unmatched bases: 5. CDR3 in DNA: TGTGCCAGCAGTTTTAGACTAGCGGGGGGAGTAGAGACCCAGTACTTC. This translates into CASSFRLAGGVETQYF.